The present T cell receptor beta chain was sequenced within a study of T cell changes during pregnancy in multiple sclerosis. Assay used: immunoSEQ multiplex PCR; TCRdb lists only in-frame clones, some missing. The sample has about 38,000 clones, 90% to 95% seen once; the top ten hold about 0.35%. Sequenced here: CD4+ T cells from peripheral blood mononuclear cells, sampled in the third trimester of pregnancy. The sequence derives from a female donor in good health, enrolled as a control in a pregnancy study.

The CDR3 coding sequence is TGTGCCAGCAGCTTGGGGGGGCGTGAAACTGAAGCTTTCTTT. Translation: CASSLGGRETEAFF. The genes are TRBV5-4 and TRBJ1-1, with D tentatively TRBD1 (6 bases). V was clipped by 0 bases and J by 5 bases, with 11 bases between them. This CDR3 spans 14 amino acids. CDR1 is SGHNT and CDR2 is YYREEE in the germline V gene (reference sequence).